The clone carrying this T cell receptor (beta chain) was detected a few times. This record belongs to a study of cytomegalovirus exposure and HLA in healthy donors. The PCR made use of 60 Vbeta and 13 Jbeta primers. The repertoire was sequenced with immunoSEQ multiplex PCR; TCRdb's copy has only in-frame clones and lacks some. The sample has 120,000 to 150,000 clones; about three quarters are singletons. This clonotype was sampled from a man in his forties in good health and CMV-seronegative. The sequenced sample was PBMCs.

The CDR3 sequence is CASSPPGQGGYEQYF. CDR3 coding DNA: TGTGCCAGCTCACCACCGGGGCAGGGTGGGTACGAGCAGTACTTC. V usage is TRBV18 and J usage is TRBJ2-7, with D perhaps TRBD1 (5 bases). The V and J ends lost 0 bases and 4 bases respectively, with 13 bases between them. This CDR3 is built from 15 residues. Germline-derived CDR1 and CDR2 are KGHSH and LQKENI.